The 8 T cell receptor beta chains reported below all come from one sample, sequenced in a study of blood T cell repertoires in COVID-19. Sequenced by immunoSEQ multiplex PCR; TCRdb stores in-frame clones only, minus some. The table includes 200,000 to 250,000 clones, 82% detected once. The sample consisted of PBMCs or T cells enriched from blood (not recorded which). The source is an older woman who had recovered from COVID-19.

J is TRBJ2-2 and V is TRBV5-5; TRBD2 agrees at 8 bases. Losses at the gene ends were 1 base for V and 4 bases for J; bases not matched to a gene: 12. The germline V gene encodes CDR1 SGHKS and CDR2 YYEKEE (reference sequence). This CDR3 is built from 18 residues. This CDR3 is CASSLLPGGQVGTGELFF. CDR3 coding DNA: TGTGCCAGCAGCTTGCTCCCGGGGGGGCAGGTGGGCACCGGGGAGCTGTTTTTT.

The chain is built from TRBV2 and TRBJ1-3; 7 nucleotides align to TRBD1. The CDR3 is made up of 13 amino acids. The V segment lost 9 bases and the J segment 1 base; nucleotides outside the gene matches: 3. CDR1 is SNHLY and CDR2 is FYNNEI in the germline V gene. CDR3 DNA: TGTGCCAGTAAGACAGGGTCTGGAAACACCATATATTTT. This translates into CASKTGSGNTIYF.

The genes are TRBV5-1 and TRBJ2-5; no definite D call. The germline V and J ends were trimmed by 0 bases and 5 bases, with 11 bases remaining between them. CDR1 SGHRS and CDR2 YFSETQ come from the germline V gene. The CDR3 has 14 residues. The CDR3 bases are TGCGCCAGCAGCTTGGTGGGCTCCAGGGAGACCCAGTACTTC. Translated, it gives CASSLVGSRETQYF. Full variable domain (remainder filled in from reference TRBV5-1 and TRBJ2-5): KAGVTQTPRYLIKTRGQQVTLSCSPISGHRSVSWYQQTPGQGLQFLFEYFSETQRNKGNFPGRFSGRQFSNSRSEMNVSTLELGDSALYLCASSLVGSRETQYFGPGTRLLVL.

This clone has only a few counts. The V and J genes are TRBV6-6 and TRBJ1-1, with 7 positions matching TRBD1. After removal of 5 bases from V and 0 bases from J, the junction contained 12 bases not matched to a gene. Germline CDR1 and CDR2: MNHNY and SVGAGI (reference sequence). The CDR3 spans 17 residues. CDR3 sequence (DNA): TGTGCCAGCAGTCCCTCACTGGGACAGTTCATGAACACTGAAGCTTTCTTT. It codes for CASSPSLGQFMNTEAFF.

This clone was recorded once. The chain links TRBV6-5 to TRBJ2-5; 12 bases map to TRBD1. Germline V CDR1 and CDR2: MNHEY, SVGAGI. The CDR3 has 15 amino acids. Unmatched junction bases numbered 6, after V lost 5 bases and J lost 5 bases. The chain's CDR3 is CASSHRDRGRETQYF. The CDR3 DNA sequence: TGTGCCAGCAGTCACCGGGACAGGGGGCGCGAGACCCAGTACTTC.

This chain links TRBV19 with TRBJ2-2, with 8 bases identical to TRBD1. In germline, CDR1 is LNHDA, CDR2 SQIVND (reference sequence). The CDR3 consists of 15 residues. Trimming took 5 bases from V and 2 from J; bases not matched to a gene: 4. CDR3 coding DNA: TGTGCCAGTAGTCCCGGGACAGGCAACACCGGGGAGCTGTTTTTT. Amino acids: CASSPGTGNTGELFF.

V gene TRBV5-1 combines with J gene TRBJ1-1, with D uncertain. Germline V gene lookup returns CDR1 SGHRS and CDR2 YFSETQ. V dropped 4 bases and J dropped 5 bases, with 15 bases sitting between them. This CDR3 has 14 amino acids. CDR3 sequence: CASSDTSRETEAFF. In nucleotides, the CDR3 is TGCGCCAGCAGCGATACCTCCCGGGAAACTGAAGCTTTCTTT.

The J gene is TRBJ1-4, the V gene TRBV6-1, with D possibly TRBD1 on 6 matching bases. The ends were cut back, 1 base at V and 6 bases at J, with 12 bases in the middle. This CDR3 has 15 residues. Per the germline V gene, CDR1 is MNHNS and CDR2 is SASEGT. In DNA, the CDR3 is TGTGCCAGCAGTGAAGGAGGGGCAGGGGATGAAAAACTGTTTTTT. It specifies CASSEGGAGDEKLFF.